This entry is about one T cell receptor (beta chain). Its target is not known. The entry originates in a study of T cell responses to AZD1222 COVID-19 vaccine. At the level of the study: Pooled together were second doses at about 4 or about 12 weeks. Study findings and constraints: In a largely white British group with more females than males, clonal diversity was possibly underestimated. When two AZD1222 doses had been given, Spike-specific TCR breadth and depth rose. Samples come after the peak T cell response, not at day 14.

Clones were sequenced by immunoSEQ multiplex PCR, and TCRdb holds only the in-frame ones, with some missing. Of around 120,000 clones detected, roughly 87% appear once; the ten largest clones hold roughly 8%. Germline V gene sequence: CDR1 MNHEY, CDR2 SVGEGT. This CDR3 is built from 13 residues. V dropped 2 bases and J dropped 5 bases, with 9 bases sitting between them. This specimen consisted of peripheral blood, obtained on day 0 of AZD1222 vaccination. The sequence came from an adult in good health. The V call is TRBV6-2 or TRBV6-3, the J call TRBJ1-2; D is ambiguous. DNA for the CDR3: TGTGCCAGCAGTTACACGGGATATTATGGCTACACCTTC. Translation gives CASSYTGYYGYTF.